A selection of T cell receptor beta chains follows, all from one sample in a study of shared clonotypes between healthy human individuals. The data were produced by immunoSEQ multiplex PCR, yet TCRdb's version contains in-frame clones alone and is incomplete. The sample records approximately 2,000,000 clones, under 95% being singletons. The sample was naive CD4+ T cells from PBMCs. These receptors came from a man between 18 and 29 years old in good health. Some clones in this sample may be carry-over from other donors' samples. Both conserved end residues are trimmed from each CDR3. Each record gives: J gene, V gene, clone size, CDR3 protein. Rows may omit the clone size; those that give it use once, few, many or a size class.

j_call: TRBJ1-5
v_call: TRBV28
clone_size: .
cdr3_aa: ASIKAPGGLSNQPQH

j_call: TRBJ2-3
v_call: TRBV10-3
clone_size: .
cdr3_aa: AISDKGGGPSDTQY

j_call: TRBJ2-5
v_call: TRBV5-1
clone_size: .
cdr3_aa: ASSIRDREETQY

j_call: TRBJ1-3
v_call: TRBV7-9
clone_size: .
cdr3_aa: ASSLDVDTIY

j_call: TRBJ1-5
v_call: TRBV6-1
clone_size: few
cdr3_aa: ASSDSYSSNQPQH

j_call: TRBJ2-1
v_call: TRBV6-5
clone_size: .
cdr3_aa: ASRPTSVGYNEQF

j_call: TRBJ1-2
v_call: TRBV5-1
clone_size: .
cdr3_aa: ASSLTADSKEGYT

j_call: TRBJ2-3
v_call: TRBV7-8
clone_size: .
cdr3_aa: ASSLVSLAGDTQY

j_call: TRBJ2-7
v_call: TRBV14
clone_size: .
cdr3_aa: ASSQSGYEQY

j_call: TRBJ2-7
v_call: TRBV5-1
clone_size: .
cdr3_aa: ASSSLPTALEQY

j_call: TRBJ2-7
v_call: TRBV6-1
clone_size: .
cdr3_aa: ATGLTSYEQY

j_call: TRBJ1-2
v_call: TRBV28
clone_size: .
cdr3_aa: ASSFLTAQGGYT

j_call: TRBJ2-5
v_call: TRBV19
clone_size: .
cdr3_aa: ASSIGGQWETQY

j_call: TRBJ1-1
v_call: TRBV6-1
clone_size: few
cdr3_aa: ASREQGSAEAF

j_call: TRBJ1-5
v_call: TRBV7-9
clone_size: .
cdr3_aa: ASSQIGGRDQPQH

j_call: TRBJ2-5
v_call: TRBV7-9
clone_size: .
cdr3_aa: ASTRGVQETQY

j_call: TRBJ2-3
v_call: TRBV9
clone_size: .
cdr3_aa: ASSVGRGGRSTDTQY

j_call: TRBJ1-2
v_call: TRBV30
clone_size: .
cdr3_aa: AWLPRDRPSRGYT

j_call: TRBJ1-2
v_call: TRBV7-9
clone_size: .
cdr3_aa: ASSLERERGYT

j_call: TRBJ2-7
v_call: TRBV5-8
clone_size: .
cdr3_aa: ASSLAGTSGTYEQY

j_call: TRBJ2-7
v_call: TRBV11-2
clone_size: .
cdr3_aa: ASSSGLGLLYEQY

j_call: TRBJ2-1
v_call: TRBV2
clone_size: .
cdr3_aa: ASSARLGLTYNEQF

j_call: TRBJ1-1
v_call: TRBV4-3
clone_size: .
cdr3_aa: ASSQYRGGEAF

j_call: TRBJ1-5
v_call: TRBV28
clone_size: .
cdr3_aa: ASKNRATVYSNQPQH

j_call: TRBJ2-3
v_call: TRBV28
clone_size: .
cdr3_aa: ASSFGADSTDTQY

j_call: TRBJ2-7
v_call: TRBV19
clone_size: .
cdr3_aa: ASSIKREPSYEQY

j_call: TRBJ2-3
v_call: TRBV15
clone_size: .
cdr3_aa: ATSGLLAGGTDTQY

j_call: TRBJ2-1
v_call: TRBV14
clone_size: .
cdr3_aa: ASSQGGTSQSSIREQF

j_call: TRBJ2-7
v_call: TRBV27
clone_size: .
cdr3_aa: ASSPGQASSKQY

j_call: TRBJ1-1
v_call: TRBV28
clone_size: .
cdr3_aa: ASSLHRDLNTEAF

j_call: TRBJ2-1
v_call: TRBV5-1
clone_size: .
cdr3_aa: ASSLAVNNEQF

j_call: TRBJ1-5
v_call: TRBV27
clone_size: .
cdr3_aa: ASSWGRGNQPQH

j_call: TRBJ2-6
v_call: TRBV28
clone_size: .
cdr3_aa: ASSLRFNSGANVLT

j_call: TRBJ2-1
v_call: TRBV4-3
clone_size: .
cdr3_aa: ASSQELTSGYNEQF

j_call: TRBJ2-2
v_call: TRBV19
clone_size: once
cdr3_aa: ASSKRAGGSNTGELF

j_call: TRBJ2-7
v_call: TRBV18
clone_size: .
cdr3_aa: ASSSPGQGAYEQY

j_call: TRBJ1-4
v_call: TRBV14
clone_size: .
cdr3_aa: ASSQEKGTGNEKLF

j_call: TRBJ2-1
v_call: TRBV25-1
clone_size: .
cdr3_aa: ASSDAGWHNEQF

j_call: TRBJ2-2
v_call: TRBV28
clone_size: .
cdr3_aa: ASSFGTAGTGELF

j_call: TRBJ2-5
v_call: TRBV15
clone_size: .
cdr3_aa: ATSRVPQETQY

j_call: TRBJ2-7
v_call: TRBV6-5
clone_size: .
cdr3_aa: ASSYSRAGSYEQY

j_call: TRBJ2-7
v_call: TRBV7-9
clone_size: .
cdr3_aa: ASSLRSGPYEQY

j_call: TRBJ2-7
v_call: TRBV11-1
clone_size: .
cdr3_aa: ASSLAGPSYEQY

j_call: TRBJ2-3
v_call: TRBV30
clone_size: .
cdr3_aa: AWSSKDTQY

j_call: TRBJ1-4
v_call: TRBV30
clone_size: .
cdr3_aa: AWSVSPGGREKLF

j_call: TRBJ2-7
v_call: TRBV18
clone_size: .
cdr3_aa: ASSLGLADGYEQY

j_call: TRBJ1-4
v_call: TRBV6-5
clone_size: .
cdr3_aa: ASSQTATNEKLF